The 27 T cell receptor beta chains reported below all come from one sample, sequenced in a study of blood T cell repertoires in COVID-19. Profiling relied on immunoSEQ multiplex PCR, and the TCRdb table lists in-frame clones only, not all of them. The repertoire has roughly 340,000 clones, about 90% of them found once; the top ten carry approximately 3%. The sample taken for sequencing was peripheral blood. These receptor sequences come from a woman aged 30 to 39 with COVID-19, enrolled during active disease.

The chain combines TRBV28 with TRBJ2-7, with a possible D match to TRBD1 (6 bases). The CDR3 covers 10 residues. Trimming removed 6 bases from V and 10 bases from J, with 10 bases in between. Germline V lookup: CDR1 MDHEN, CDR2 SYDVKM. Written as DNA, the CDR3 is TGTGCCAGCAGCTACAGGGAACAGTACTTC. It encodes CASSYREQYF.

The rearrangement uses TRBV6-5 and TRBJ2-2; D ambiguous. The germline gives CDR1 MNHEY, CDR2 SVGAGI. V gave up 6 bases and J gave up 6 bases, with 11 bases separating them. CDR3 length equals 13 residues. This CDR3 is CASSRLVPGELFF. The CDR3 DNA is TGTGCCAGCAGCCGTCTAGTGCCCGGGGAGCTGTTTTTT.

This chain links TRBV18 with TRBJ2-5; TRBD2 might be the D (6 bases). Between the trimmed V and J ends, which lost 3 bases and 5 bases, there was a span of 10 bases. This CDR3 has 13 amino acids. From germline, CDR1 is KGHSH and CDR2 LQKENI. The CDR3 reads CASSPLDYETQYF. The CDR3 nucleotides read TGTGCCAGCTCACCCTTGGACTACGAGACCCAGTACTTC.

The rearrangement joins TRBV7-2 to TRBJ2-1, with TRBD2 identical over 8 bases. This CDR3 contains 13 residues. The V segment lost 5 bases and the J segment 10 bases; nucleotides outside the gene matches: 7. Germline V gene sequence: CDR1 SGHTA, CDR2 FQGNSA. The CDR3 is CASSPSGLWEQFF. The CDR3 coding sequence is TGTGCCAGCAGCCCTAGCGGGCTTTGGGAGCAGTTCTTC.

The V call is TRBV27, the J call TRBJ1-5; D is undetermined. V gave up 2 bases and J gave up 3 bases, with 11 bases separating them. The CDR3 loop spans 15 amino acids. Germline loops: CDR1 MNHEY, CDR2 SMNVEV (reference sequence). This CDR3 is CASSLTFTVNQPQHF. CDR3 nucleotide sequence: TGTGCCAGCAGTTTAACTTTCACGGTCAATCAGCCCCAGCATTTT.

The genes are TRBV10-1 and TRBJ2-3; D is ambiguous. Trimming took 2 bases from V and 5 from J, leaving 14 bases between them. CDR3 length: 15 amino acids. The V gene's germline CDR1 is WNHNN and CDR2 SYGVQD (reference sequence). The CDR3 here is CASSERKQIQDTQYF. As DNA, the CDR3 is TGCGCCAGCAGTGAGCGGAAACAGATTCAAGATACGCAGTATTTT.

J is TRBJ1-4 and V is TRBV11-2; maybe TRBD1 (6 bases). Trimming stripped 0 bases from V and 8 bases from J, with 10 bases between. Germline CDR1 reads SGHAT; CDR2 reads FQNNGV. The CDR3 sequence is 14 residues long. The CDR3 sequence: CASSLEGQAEKLFF. The CDR3 region has the DNA TGTGCCAGCAGCTTAGAGGGACAAGCCGAAAAACTGTTTTTT.

The chain combines TRBV28 with TRBJ1-4; 7 nucleotides agree with TRBD1. V was clipped by 6 bases and J by 6 bases; unmatched bases: 7. This CDR3 is 14 amino acids long. From germline, CDR1 is MDHEN and CDR2 SYDVKM. The CDR3 region is CASSRTGSYEKLFF. As DNA, the CDR3 is TGTGCCAGCAGCAGGACAGGAAGCTATGAAAAACTGTTTTTT.

This chain connects TRBV4-1 to TRBJ2-3; tentative D call: TRBD2 (5 bases). This CDR3 region has 16 residues. Trimming removed 4 bases from V and 2 bases from J, with 16 bases in between. Germline loops: CDR1 MGHRA, CDR2 YSYEKL. For the CDR3, the DNA is TGCGCCAGCAGCCCGATATCCGGGGTGCCCACAGATACGCAGTATTTT. Translated: CASSPISGVPTDTQYF.

This clone was detected once. The chain is built from TRBV7-2 and TRBJ2-3; 9 bases are a match to TRBD2. Trimming took 4 bases from V and 2 from J; bases not matched to a gene: 7. Germline V lookup: CDR1 SGHTA, CDR2 FQGNSA. The CDR3 is made up of 16 amino acids. This CDR3 is CASSYQRGAYTDTQYF. Here the CDR3 DNA reads TGTGCCAGCAGCTATCAGCGGGGGGCCTACACAGATACGCAGTATTTT.

This rearrangement joins TRBV5-1 to TRBJ2-7; the D gene is possibly TRBD2 (6 bases). V lost 7 bases, J lost 3 bases, and 14 bases lay in between. CDR1 SGHRS and CDR2 YFSETQ come from the germline V gene. The length of the CDR3 is 13 residues. The CDR3 bases are TGCGCCAGCCCCGGCGGGGTGAGCTACGAGCAGTACGTC. Translated: CASPGGVSYEQYV.

The gene calls are TRBV6-2 or TRBV6-3 and TRBJ2-1, with TRBD2 matching 9 bases. J gave up 8 bases and V 1 base, and 9 bases lay outside the gene matches. In germline, CDR1 is MNHEY, CDR2 SVGEGT. There are 16 residues in the CDR3. Here the CDR3 reads CASSYFSPSGVDEQFF. Written as DNA, the CDR3 is TGTGCCAGCAGTTACTTTTCCCCTAGCGGGGTCGATGAGCAGTTCTTC.

The chain is built from TRBV6-5 and TRBJ2-1; TRBD2 is a possible D gene (6 bases). Trimming left V 4 bases short and J 7 bases short, with 11 bases between. In germline, CDR1 is MNHEY, CDR2 SVGAGI. CDR3 size: 13 residues. In nucleotides, the CDR3 is TGTGCCAGCAGTTCAGGACTAATGAATGAGCAGTTCTTC. Encoded protein: CASSSGLMNEQFF.

Note on this clone: Relative to the germline gene, one junction end is altered; a read error may explain this. J is TRBJ2-1 and V is TRBV7-7; 11 bases line up with TRBD2. Germline CDR1 is SSHAT and CDR2 is FNYEAQ (reference sequence). The CDR3 runs 15 residues. The CDR3 DNA follows: TGTGCTAGCAGCTTAGGGACTAGCGGTTACAATGAGCAGTTCTTC. Translation gives CASSLGTSGYNEQFF. The full variable domain, completed using reference TRBV7-7 and TRBJ2-1, is GAGVSQSPRYKVTKRGQDVTLRCDPISSHATLYWYQQALGQGPEFLTYFNYEAQPDKSGLPSDRFSAERPEGSISTLTIQRTEQRDSAMYRCASSLGTSGYNEQFFGPGTRLTVL.

The V call is TRBV5-1, the J call TRBJ2-3, with 9 nucleotides matching TRBD2. This CDR3 contains 18 residues. Trimming removed 0 bases from V and 0 bases from J; junction bases left unmatched: 8. Germline V CDR1 and CDR2: SGHRS, YFSETQ. In nucleotides, the CDR3 is TGCGCCAGCAGCTTGGAGATGGGGCTAGCGGGAAGCACAGATACGCAGTATTTT. This encodes CASSLEMGLAGSTDTQYF.

This clone is a singleton in its sample. The gene calls are TRBV9 and TRBJ2-1; 11 bases agree with TRBD2. CDR3 length: 15 amino acids. In germline, CDR1 is SGDLS, CDR2 YYNGEE. Unmatched junction bases numbered 3, after V lost 4 bases and J lost 3 bases. The CDR3 region has the DNA TGTGCCAGCAGCCCGACTAGCGGGGTCTACAATGAGCAGTTCTTC. Its translation is CASSPTSGVYNEQFF.

This clone appeared a few times. The chain carries TRBV27 and TRBJ1-5; no definite D call. The V gene lost 3 bases and the J gene lost 2 bases, with 8 bases spanning the gap. The CDR3 totals 14 residues. CDR1 and CDR2 (germline): MNHEY, SMNVEV (reference sequence). The DNA for the CDR3 is TGTGCCAGCAGTTTGATGGCAGGCAATCAGCCCCAGCATTTT. This sequence encodes CASSLMAGNQPQHF.

The rearrangement uses TRBV27 and TRBJ1-2; 8 bases are a match to TRBD1. With V trimmed by 0 bases and J by 5 bases, 5 bases remained unmatched. Per the germline V gene, CDR1 is MNHEY and CDR2 is SMNVEV (reference sequence). The CDR3 has 15 residues. CDR3: CASSLSGTGHYGYTF. The CDR3, as DNA: TGTGCCAGCAGTTTATCCGGGACAGGTCATTATGGCTACACCTTC.

V is TRBV14 and J is TRBJ2-1; D call uncertain. Trimming stripped 2 bases from V and 4 bases from J, with 6 bases between. There are 13 residues in the CDR3. Germline CDR1 reads SGHDN; CDR2 reads FVKESK. CDR3 nucleotide sequence: TGTGCCAGCAGCCAATCTTTGTACAATGAGCAGTTCTTC. Protein: CASSQSLYNEQFF.

This chain links TRBV5-4 with TRBJ2-7, with a possible D match to TRBD2 (5 bases). Trimming cost V 2 bases and J 2 bases, with 8 bases left between them. The CDR3 length is 13 residues. Looked up from germline, CDR1 is SGHNT and CDR2 is YYREEE (reference sequence). The CDR3 is CASSLAETYEQYF. Here the CDR3 DNA reads TGTGCCAGCAGCTTAGCGGAGACCTACGAGCAGTACTTC.

The V call is TRBV5-1, the J call TRBJ1-1; D remains ambiguous. Trimming removed 2 bases at V and 1 base at J, with 9 bases between. Germline CDR1 SGHRS, CDR2 YFSETQ. The CDR3 consists of 14 residues. CDR3 DNA sequence: TGCGCCAGCAGCTTAACGACACAGAACACTGAAGCTTTCTTT. This codes for CASSLTTQNTEAFF.

The chain couples TRBV7-2 to TRBJ2-1; 11 bases agree with TRBD2. Looked up from germline, CDR1 is SGHTA and CDR2 is FQGNSA. The V segment lost 5 bases and the J segment 3 bases; nucleotides outside the gene matches: 6. This CDR3 contains 16 residues. The CDR3 DNA follows: TGTGCCAGCAGCCCTAGACTAGCGGGATTCTACAATGAGCAGTTCTTC. This encodes CASSPRLAGFYNEQFF.

The chain uses TRBV19 and TRBJ2-1; D is perhaps TRBD1 (6 bases). The CDR3 covers 15 residues. V shed 5 bases and J shed 5 bases, with 16 bases lying between them. The germline V gene encodes CDR1 LNHDA and CDR2 SQIVND (reference sequence). The CDR3 region is CASSGRWTDDNEQFF. CDR3 sequence (DNA): TGTGCCAGTAGTGGTCGATGGACAGATGACAATGAGCAGTTCTTC.

This clone came up a few times. V usage is TRBV6-2 or TRBV6-3 and J usage is TRBJ2-2, with unresolved D. The germline V gene encodes CDR1 MNHEY and CDR2 SVGEGT. The CDR3 covers 13 residues. V shed 6 bases and J shed 2 bases, with 7 bases lying between them. The CDR3 sequence: CASSLTNTGELFF. Here the CDR3 DNA reads TGTGCCAGCAGCCTAACTAACACCGGGGAGCTGTTTTTT.

The chain employs TRBV19 and TRBJ2-2, with a tentative D call TRBD1 (5 bases). The CDR3 spans 13 residues. Germline CDR1 reads LNHDA; CDR2 reads SQIVND (reference sequence). V shed 4 bases and J shed 6 bases, with 9 bases lying between them. The DNA of the CDR3 is TGTGCCAGTAGTACTCAGGGTTCCGGGGAGCTGTTTTTT. Translated, it gives CASSTQGSGELFF.

This chain uses TRBV5-4 with TRBJ1-1, with D uncertain. V dropped 4 bases and J dropped 8 bases, with 12 bases sitting between them. The germline V gene has CDR1 SGHNT and CDR2 YYREEE (reference sequence). The CDR3 length is 12 residues. CDR3 DNA: TGTGCCAGCAGCCCTGGAGGGATCGAAGCTTTCTTT. As protein: CASSPGGIEAFF.

The V gene is TRBV6-2 or TRBV6-3, the J gene TRBJ1-3, with D tentatively TRBD1 (5 bases). Trimming cost V 4 bases and J 8 bases, with 12 bases left between them. This CDR3 has 13 residues. Germline CDR1 MNHEY, CDR2 SVGEGT. In nucleotides, the CDR3 is TGTGCCAGCAGTTCGGGACTTGCTTACACCATATATTTT. Protein product: CASSSGLAYTIYF.